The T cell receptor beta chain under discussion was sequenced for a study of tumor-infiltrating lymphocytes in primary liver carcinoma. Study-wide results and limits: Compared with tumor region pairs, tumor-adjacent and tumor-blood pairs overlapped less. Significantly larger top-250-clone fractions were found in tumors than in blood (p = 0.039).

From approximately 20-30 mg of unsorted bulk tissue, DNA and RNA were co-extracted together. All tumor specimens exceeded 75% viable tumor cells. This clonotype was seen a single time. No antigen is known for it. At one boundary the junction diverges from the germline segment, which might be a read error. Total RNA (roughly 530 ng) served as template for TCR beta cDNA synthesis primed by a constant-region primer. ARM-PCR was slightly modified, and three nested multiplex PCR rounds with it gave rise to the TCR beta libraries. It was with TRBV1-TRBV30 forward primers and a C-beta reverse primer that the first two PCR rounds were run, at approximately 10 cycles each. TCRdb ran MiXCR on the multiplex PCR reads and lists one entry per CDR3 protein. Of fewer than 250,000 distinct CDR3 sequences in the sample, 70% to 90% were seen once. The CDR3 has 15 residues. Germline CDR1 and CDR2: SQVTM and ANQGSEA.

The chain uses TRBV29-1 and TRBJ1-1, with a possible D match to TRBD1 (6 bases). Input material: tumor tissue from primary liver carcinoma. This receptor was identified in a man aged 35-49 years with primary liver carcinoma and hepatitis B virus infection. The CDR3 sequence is CSVERGDTENTEAFF. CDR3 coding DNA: TGCAGCGTTGAAAGAGGGGACACAGAGAACACTGAAGCCTTCTTT.